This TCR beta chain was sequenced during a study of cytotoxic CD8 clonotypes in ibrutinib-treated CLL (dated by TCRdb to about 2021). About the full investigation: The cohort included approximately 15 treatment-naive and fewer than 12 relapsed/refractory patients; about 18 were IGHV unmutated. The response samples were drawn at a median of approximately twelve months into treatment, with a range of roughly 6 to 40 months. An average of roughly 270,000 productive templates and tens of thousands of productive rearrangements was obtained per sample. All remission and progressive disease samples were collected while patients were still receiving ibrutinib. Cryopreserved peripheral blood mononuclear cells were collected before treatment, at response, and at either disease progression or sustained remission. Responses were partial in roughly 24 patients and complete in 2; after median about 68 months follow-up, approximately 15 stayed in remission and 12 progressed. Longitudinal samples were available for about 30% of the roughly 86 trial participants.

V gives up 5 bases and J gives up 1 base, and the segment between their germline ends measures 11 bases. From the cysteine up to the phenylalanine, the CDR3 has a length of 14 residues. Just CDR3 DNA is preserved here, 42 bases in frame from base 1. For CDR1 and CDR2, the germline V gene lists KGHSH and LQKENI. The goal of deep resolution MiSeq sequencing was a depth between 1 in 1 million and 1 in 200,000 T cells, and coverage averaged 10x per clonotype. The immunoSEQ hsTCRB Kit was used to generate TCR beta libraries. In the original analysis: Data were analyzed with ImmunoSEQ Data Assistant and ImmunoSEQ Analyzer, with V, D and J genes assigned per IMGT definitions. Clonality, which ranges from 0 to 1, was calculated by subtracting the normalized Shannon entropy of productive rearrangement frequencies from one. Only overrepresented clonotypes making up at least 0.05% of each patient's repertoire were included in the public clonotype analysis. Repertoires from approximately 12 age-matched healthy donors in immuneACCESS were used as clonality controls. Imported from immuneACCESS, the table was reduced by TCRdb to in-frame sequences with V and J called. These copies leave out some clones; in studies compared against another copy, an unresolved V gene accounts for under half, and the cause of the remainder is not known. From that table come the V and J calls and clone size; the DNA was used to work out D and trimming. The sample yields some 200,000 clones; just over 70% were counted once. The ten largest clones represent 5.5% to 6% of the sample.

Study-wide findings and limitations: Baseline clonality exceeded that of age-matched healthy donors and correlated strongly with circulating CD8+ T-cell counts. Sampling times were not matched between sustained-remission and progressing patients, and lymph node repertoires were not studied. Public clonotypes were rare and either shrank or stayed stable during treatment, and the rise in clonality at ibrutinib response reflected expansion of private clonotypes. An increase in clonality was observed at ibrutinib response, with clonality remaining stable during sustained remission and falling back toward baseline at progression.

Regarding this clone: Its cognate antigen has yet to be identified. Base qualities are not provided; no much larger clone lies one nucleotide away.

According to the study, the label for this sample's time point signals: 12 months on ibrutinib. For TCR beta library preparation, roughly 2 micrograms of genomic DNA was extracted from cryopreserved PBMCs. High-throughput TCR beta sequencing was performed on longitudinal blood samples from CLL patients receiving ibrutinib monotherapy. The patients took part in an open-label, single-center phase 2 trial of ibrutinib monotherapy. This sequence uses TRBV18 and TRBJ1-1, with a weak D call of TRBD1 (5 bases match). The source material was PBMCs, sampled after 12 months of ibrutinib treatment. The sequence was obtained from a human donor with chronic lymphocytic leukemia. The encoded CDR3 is CASSTGGRNTEAFF. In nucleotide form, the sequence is TGTGCCAGCTCAACCGGGGGGAGGAACACTGAAGCTTTCTTT.